One and the same sample provided the 22 T cell receptor beta chains below, sequenced in a study of CD8+ T cells in alopecia areata. Regarding treatment: oral pan-JAK inhibitor, 5-10 mg twice daily. RNA was extracted and reverse transcribed into cDNA as the sequencing template. Sequencing used immunoSEQ multiplex PCR; TCRdb keeps in-frame clones, though not all of them. The repertoire holds some 210,000 clones, with roughly 66% as singletons. The sequenced sample was CD4+ T cells sorted from blood, obtained at approximately week 44, from a patient treated with tofacitinib. All receptors derive from a human donor with alopecia areata.

The CDR3 region has the DNA TGCGCCAGCAGTGAGGATAACACTCTTAAAGAGACCCAGTACTTC. Its translation is CASSEDNTLKETQYF. V and J are TRBV10-2 and TRBJ2-5; no clear D. Germline assignment: CDR1 WSHSY and CDR2 SAAADI. With 2 bases removed from V and 3 bases from J, the gap between germline ends came to 13 bases. The length of the CDR3 is 15 residues.

J is TRBJ2-5 and V is TRBV5-4; a possible D gene is TRBD1 (6 bases). The V gene lost 4 bases and the J gene lost 5 bases, with 9 bases spanning the gap. The CDR3 is made up of 12 amino acids. CDR1 and CDR2 (germline): SGHNT, YYREEE (reference sequence). CDR3 nucleotide sequence: TGTGCCAGCAGCCAGGGGAAGGAGACCCAGTACTTC. Its protein is CASSQGKETQYF.

This chain's CDR3 is CAWSENTIYF. The CDR3, as DNA: TGTGCCTGGAGTGAAAACACCATATATTTT. The V call is TRBV30, the J call TRBJ1-3; unclear D gene. Germline CDR1 and CDR2: GTSNPN and SVGIG (reference sequence). The CDR3 is 10 residues long. The V gene lost 1 base and the J gene lost 6 bases, with 1 base spanning the gap.

The chain uses TRBV7-2 and TRBJ1-2; 7 nucleotides agree with TRBD1. With 5 bases clipped from V and 2 bases from J, the junction kept 11 bases outside the gene matches. The CDR3 loop spans 16 amino acids. Germline V gene sequence: CDR1 SGHTA, CDR2 FQGNSA. The CDR3 is CASSPDTLQGNYGYTF. DNA of the CDR3: TGTGCCAGCAGCCCGGACACATTACAGGGGAACTATGGCTACACCTTC. Complete variable domain (other parts from reference TRBV7-2 and TRBJ1-2): GAGVSQSPSNKVTEKGKDVELRCDPISGHTALYWYRQSLGQGLEFLIYFQGNSAPDKSGLPSDRFSAERTGGSVSTLTIQRTQQEDSAVYLCASSPDTLQGNYGYTFGSGTRLTVV.

V gene TRBV15 combines with J gene TRBJ2-3, with D possibly being TRBD1 (7 bases). V was trimmed by 3 bases and J by 6 bases, leaving 10 bases between them. The CDR3 has 13 residues. The V gene's germline CDR1 is LNHNV and CDR2 YYDKDF (reference sequence). CDR3 protein: CATSRAGGDTQYF. CDR3 DNA: TGTGCCACCAGCAGGGCAGGGGGGGATACGCAGTATTTT.

This clone has just a few counts. The chain joins TRBV29-1 to TRBJ1-4; TRBD1 aligns across 9 bases. The V segment lost 0 bases and the J segment 8 bases; nucleotides outside the gene matches: 7. Germline-derived CDR1 and CDR2 are SQVTM and ANQGSEA. This CDR3 has 15 amino acids. CDR3 sequence: CSVEDRGQGGEKLFF. In DNA, the CDR3 is TGCAGCGTTGAAGATCGGGGACAGGGAGGAGAAAAACTGTTTTTT.

CDR3 nucleotide sequence: TGTGCCAGCAGCGCGGGGGAAATAGATACGCAGTATTTT. Its protein is CASSAGEIDTQYF. This chain connects TRBV7-3 to TRBJ2-3; 7 bases are shared with TRBD2. This CDR3 contains 13 residues. Germline assignment: CDR1 SGHTA and CDR2 FQGTGA. Trimming removed 5 bases from V and 5 bases from J; junction bases left unmatched: 4.

The chain is built from TRBV10-3 and TRBJ1-1; 7 bases are a match to TRBD1. Looked up from germline, CDR1 is ENHRY and CDR2 is SYGVKD. CDR3 length: 14 residues. The ends lost 6 bases at V and 8 bases at J; junction bases unmatched: 12. CDR3 nucleotides: TGTGCCATCAGCACAGGGGCCCTGGGGGGGGAAGCTTTCTTT. The encoded protein is CAISTGALGGEAFF.

The chain carries TRBV4-3 and TRBJ2-3; TRBD2 matches at 10 bases. This CDR3 has 16 residues. Trimming cost V 0 bases and J 3 bases; bases outside gene matches: 3. The germline gives CDR1 LGHNA, CDR2 YSLEER. CDR3 sequence: CASSQDLAGATDTQYF. Here the CDR3 DNA reads TGCGCCAGCAGCCAAGATCTAGCGGGGGCTACAGATACGCAGTATTTT.

The chain links TRBV7-2 to TRBJ1-2, with TRBD1 identical over 8 bases. Looked up from germline, CDR1 is SGHTA and CDR2 is FQGNSA. The CDR3 contains 15 residues. Trimming removed 0 bases from V and 4 bases from J; junction bases left unmatched: 4. CDR3 sequence reads: CASSLALQGVYGYTF. For the CDR3, the DNA is TGTGCCAGCAGCTTAGCCCTACAGGGGGTCTATGGCTACACCTTC.

The chain has TRBV30 and TRBJ2-2; D is unresolved. The CDR3 is 12 amino acids. V was cut by 1 base and J by 2 bases, with 2 bases left in between. From germline, CDR1 is GTSNPN and CDR2 SVGIG (reference sequence). The CDR3 region is CAWSENTGELFF. CDR3 bases: TGTGCCTGGAGTGAAAACACCGGGGAGCTGTTTTTT. The full variable domain, with the rest looked up from reference TRBV30 and TRBJ2-2, is SQTIHQWPATLVQPVGSPLSLECTVEGTSNPNLYWYRQAAGRGLQLLFYSVGIGQISSEVPQNLSASRPQDRQFILSSKKLLLSDSGFYLCAWSENTGELFFGEGSRLTVL.

J is TRBJ2-7 and V is TRBV7-2; D uncertain. Trimming removed 6 bases at V and 3 bases at J, with 6 bases between. Per the germline V gene, CDR1 is SGHTA and CDR2 is FQGNSA. The CDR3 covers 11 residues. Here the CDR3 reads CASSSNYEQYF. The CDR3 DNA reads TGTGCCAGCAGTAGTAACTACGAGCAGTACTTC.

A few counts support this clone. The chain uses TRBV7-8 and TRBJ1-1; D unresolved. The CDR3 covers 13 residues. Trimming removed 1 base from V and 9 bases from J, with 12 bases in between. Germline CDR1 SGHVS, CDR2 FQNEAQ. CDR3 loop: CASSLVWDHQAFF. The CDR3 region has the DNA TGTGCCAGCAGCTTAGTGTGGGATCATCAAGCTTTCTTT.

The chain employs TRBV19 and TRBJ1-1; 7 bases line up with TRBD1. The CDR3 contains 14 residues. CDR1 and CDR2 from the germline V gene are LNHDA and SQIVND (reference sequence). V dropped 3 bases and J dropped 1; count of bases not matched to a gene: 2. Here the CDR3 reads CASSIGTANTEAFF. CDR3 DNA: TGTGCCAGTAGTATCGGGACAGCGAACACTGAAGCTTTCTTT. Combining the CDR3 with reference TRBV19 and TRBJ1-1 gives the whole variable domain DGGITQSPKYLFRKEGQNVTLSCEQNLNHDAMYWYRQDPGQGLRLIYYSQIVNDFQKGDIAEGYSVSREKKESFPLTVTSAQKNPTAFYLCASSIGTANTEAFFGQGTRLTVV.

This chain uses TRBV25-1 with TRBJ1-2, with TRBD1 matching 9 bases. This CDR3 spans 14 amino acids. V lost 5 bases and J lost 5; bases outside the gene matches: 6. Germline V gene sequence: CDR1 MGHDK, CDR2 SYGVNS. This CDR3 reads CASSLGTGMYGYTF. CDR3 DNA sequence: TGTGCCAGCAGTTTGGGGACAGGGATGTATGGCTACACCTTC.

The V gene is TRBV4-3, the J gene TRBJ2-1, with a tentative D call TRBD2 (5 bases). The germline V gene has CDR1 LGHNA and CDR2 YSLEER. Between the trimmed V and J ends, which lost 4 bases and 3 bases, there was a span of 7 bases. The CDR3 loop spans 13 amino acids. The CDR3 is CASSRTDYNEQFF. CDR3 in DNA: TGCGCCAGCAGCCGGACTGACTACAATGAGCAGTTCTTC.

This clone was seen many times. The rearrangement links TRBV14 to TRBJ2-2, with D unresolved. Germline CDR1 reads SGHDN; CDR2 reads FVKESK. V was trimmed by 6 bases and J by 5 bases, leaving 13 bases between them. CDR3 length: 14 residues. The CDR3 is CASSRAVGTGELFF. The CDR3, as DNA: TGTGCCAGCAGTCGGGCCGTGGGGACCGGGGAGCTGTTTTTT.

The chain combines TRBV30 with TRBJ2-2, with D possibly TRBD2 on 5 matching bases. Germline lookup yields CDR1 GTSNPN and CDR2 SVGIG (reference sequence). The CDR3 totals 12 residues. Trimming shortened V by 5 bases and J by 2 bases, and 6 bases separated the two germline ends. CDR3 nucleotide sequence: TGTGCCTGGCGGGATAACACCGGGGAGCTGTTTTTT. Encoded protein: CAWRDNTGELFF. The variable domain in full, with the rest retrieved from reference TRBV30 and TRBJ2-2, is SQTIHQWPATLVQPVGSPLSLECTVEGTSNPNLYWYRQAAGRGLQLLFYSVGIGQISSEVPQNLSASRPQDRQFILSSKKLLLSDSGFYLCAWRDNTGELFFGEGSRLTVL.

V is TRBV4-3 and J is TRBJ2-2; D call uncertain. The CDR3 runs 13 residues. The germline V and J ends were trimmed by 1 base and 5 bases, with 5 bases remaining between them. Germline V gene lookup returns CDR1 LGHNA and CDR2 YSLEER. The CDR3 nucleotides are TGCGCCAGCAGCCAAGCCAGGACCGGGGAGCTGTTTTTT. Protein sequence: CASSQARTGELFF.

The chain carries TRBV15 and TRBJ2-1, with 12 bases lining up with TRBD2. This CDR3 contains 17 residues. From germline, CDR1 is LNHNV and CDR2 YYDKDF (reference sequence). Losses at the gene ends were 0 bases for V and 15 bases for J; bases not matched to a gene: 15. The CDR3 loop reads CATSRDISSGGAYGGFF. CDR3 coding DNA: TGTGCCACCAGCAGAGATATTTCTAGCGGGGGGGCTTATGGAGGGTTCTTC.

Comments on this clone: Because the CDR3's place on the DNA is in doubt, the DNA is left out and the CDR3 is given as listed by TCRdb. J is TRBJ2-7 and V is TRBV27. The CDR3 length equals 13 residues, ends included. The germline V gene encodes CDR1 MNHEY and CDR2 SMNVEV (reference sequence). CDR3: CASSSSLGYEQYF.

This chain connects TRBV10-3 to TRBJ1-2, with D perhaps TRBD1 (6 bases). The V gene's germline CDR1 is ENHRY and CDR2 SYGVKD. V lost 6 bases and J lost 1, with 12 bases in between. This CDR3 contains 14 residues. CDR3 sequence reads: CAIRIQGLNYGYTF. CDR3 in DNA: TGTGCCATCAGGATACAGGGCCTTAACTATGGCTACACCTTC.